The 16 T cell receptor beta chains below come from one sample, sequenced in a study of shared clonotypes between healthy human individuals (dated by TCRdb to about 2020). Library preparation employed the immunoSEQ multiplex PCR assay. Sourced from immuneACCESS, this table was stored by TCRdb with only in-frame sequences that have V and J called. A share of the clones is absent; for the studies checked, an unresolved V gene accounts for under half, and the remainder has no known explanation. The sample has 950,000 to 1,300,000 clones on record, approximately 72% of them singletons. The top ten constitute 1.4% of the sample. Material: memory CD4+ T cells sorted from blood. The sample's cell subset or site, from its label and the paper: CD45RA-negative fraction. These receptor sequences come from a man between 18 and 29 years old in good health.

The V and J genes are TRBV4-1 and TRBJ1-3; D perhaps matches TRBD1 (6 bases). CDR1 is MGHRA, CDR2 YSYEKL, per germline. Trimming took 2 bases from V and 4 from J, leaving 18 bases between them. The length of the CDR3 is 17 residues. The CDR3 DNA is TGCGCCAGCAGCCAATCGCGACAGGTTGGAGTAGGAAACACCATATATTTT. Translating gives CASSQSRQVGVGNTIYF.

This clone occurred a few times. The chain joins TRBV5-4 to TRBJ2-1, with TRBD2 identical over 11 bases. Germline CDR1 and CDR2: SGHNT and YYREEE (reference sequence). V lost 2 bases and J lost 12; bases outside the gene matches: 4. This CDR3 comprises 13 residues. The CDR3, as DNA: TGTGCCAGCAGCTTCAAACTAGCGGGGGTGCAGTTCTTC. Protein: CASSFKLAGVQFF.

In DNA form, the CDR3 reads TGTGCCAGCAGCTCTACGGGGACAGATCTTCAGCCCCAGCATTTT. The encoded protein is CASSSTGTDLQPQHF. The rearrangement joins TRBV7-9 to TRBJ1-5, with 7 bases aligning to TRBD1. In germline, CDR1 is SEHNR, CDR2 FQNEAQ (reference sequence). V lost 4 bases, J lost 6 bases, and 9 bases stayed unmatched. This CDR3 spans 15 amino acids.

The chain links TRBV29-1 to TRBJ2-7; D may be TRBD2 (6 bases). This CDR3 has 13 amino acids. Germline CDR1 SQVTM, CDR2 ANQGSEA. Between the trimmed V and J ends, which lost 7 bases and 2 bases, there was a span of 15 bases. The CDR3: CSAVWRGTYEQYF. CDR3 bases: TGCAGCGCCGTCTGGCGGGGAACCTACGAGCAGTACTTC.

This clone was detected a few times. At one end, the junction sequence differs from germline, possibly due to a read error. The V gene is TRBV7-9, the J gene TRBJ1-5, with D perhaps matching TRBD1 (6 bases). CDR3 length: 11 amino acids. In germline, CDR1 is SEHNR, CDR2 FQNEAQ (reference sequence). Written as DNA, the CDR3 is TGTGCCAGCAGCCTGGACAGAGCCATGAATTTT. This gives the protein CASSLDRAMNF.

This clone has just one count. V usage is TRBV5-1 and J usage is TRBJ1-1; D not certain. The CDR3 totals 16 residues. The germline V and J ends were trimmed by 0 bases and 6 bases, with 18 bases remaining between them. CDR1 SGHRS and CDR2 YFSETQ come from the germline V gene. The CDR3 DNA is TGCGCCAGCAGCTTGGTCGAAGGAGGCGTTTTAGCTGAAGCTTTCTTT. Protein sequence: CASSLVEGGVLAEAFF. Full variable domain (rest looked up from reference TRBV5-1 and TRBJ1-1): KAGVTQTPRYLIKTRGQQVTLSCSPISGHRSVSWYQQTPGQGLQFLFEYFSETQRNKGNFPGRFSGRQFSNSRSEMNVSTLELGDSALYLCASSLVEGGVLAEAFFGQGTRLTVV.

Comments on this clone: Other DNA sequences from this sample encode an identical CDR3 as well. The V call is TRBV28, the J call TRBJ2-5, with D maybe TRBD2 (6 bases). The germline V and J ends were trimmed by 5 bases and 1 base, with 11 bases remaining between them. Germline CDR1 and CDR2: MDHEN and SYDVKM. The CDR3 sequence is 14 residues long. For the CDR3, the DNA is TGTGCCAGCAGTCCTGGGACTGGCCAAGAGACCCAGTACTTC. The encoded protein is CASSPGTGQETQYF.

The chain couples TRBV6-1 to TRBJ2-7, with a weak D call TRBD2 (6 bases). V shed 6 bases and J shed 6 bases, with 18 bases lying between them. Germline V lookup: CDR1 MNHNS, CDR2 SASEGT. The CDR3 is 14 amino acids. CDR3 in DNA: TGTGCCAGCAGGGGAGACTTTAGCGGTGGCGAGCAGTACTTC. Its translation: CASRGDFSGGEQYF.

The rearrangement uses TRBV19 and TRBJ2-7; 12 nucleotides agree with TRBD2. The CDR3 consists of 14 residues. The trim removed 4 bases at V and 5 bases at J, leaving 3 bases unmatched. In germline, CDR1 is LNHDA, CDR2 SQIVND (reference sequence). The CDR3 protein is CASSTTSGGHEQYF. The CDR3 nucleotides read TGTGCCAGTAGTACGACTAGCGGGGGCCACGAGCAGTACTTC.

Ten or more counts support this clone. V is TRBV11-3 and J is TRBJ2-2; tentatively, D is TRBD1 (6 bases). The CDR3 spans 14 residues. In germline, CDR1 is SGHNT, CDR2 YENEEA. V lost 4 bases, J lost 5 bases, and 11 bases lay in between. CDR3 amino acids: CASSSQGMTGELFF. CDR3 coding DNA: TGTGCCAGCAGCTCACAGGGTATGACCGGGGAGCTGTTTTTT.

The count of this clone is one. At one end, the junction sequence differs from germline, possibly due to a read error. The CDR3 sequence is CASSNAGFPQRVF. The CDR3 DNA reads as TGTGCCAGCAGTAACGCAGGGTTCCCGCAGAGGGTTTTT. The chain has TRBV28 and TRBJ1-4, with D possibly being TRBD1 (5 bases). The germline V gene encodes CDR1 MDHEN and CDR2 SYDVKM. The CDR3 extends over 13 amino acids.

The J gene is TRBJ1-6, the V gene TRBV5-6; 7 bases are shared with TRBD1. This CDR3 comprises 14 residues. V lost 1 base and J lost 9; bases outside the gene matches: 4. Germline lookup yields CDR1 SGHDT and CDR2 YYEEEE. CDR3: CASSLTGETSPLHF. In DNA, the CDR3 is TGTGCCAGCAGCTTGACAGGGGAGACTTCACCCCTCCACTTT.

This clone was counted a few times. The chain recombines TRBV5-6 with TRBJ2-7, with D tentatively TRBD2 (6 bases). With 0 bases removed from V and 1 base from J, the gap between germline ends came to 14 bases. CDR3 size: 16 residues. Germline CDR1 reads SGHDT; CDR2 reads YYEEEE. CDR3 sequence: CASSLDGGSLSYEQYF. CDR3 DNA: TGTGCCAGCAGCTTGGATGGGGGGTCGTTGTCCTACGAGCAGTACTTC.

This clone was counted a single time. This chain links TRBV28 with TRBJ2-1, with 10 bases matching TRBD2. Germline V gene lookup returns CDR1 MDHEN and CDR2 SYDVKM. The trim removed 6 bases at V and 7 bases at J, leaving 3 bases unmatched. CDR3 length: 13 residues. The CDR3 is CASRPSGRNEQFF. CDR3 in DNA: TGTGCCAGCAGACCTAGCGGGAGAAATGAGCAGTTCTTC.

This clone was detected once. The rearrangement links TRBV5-1 to TRBJ2-7; D may correspond to TRBD1 or TRBD2 (5 bases each). The germline CDR1 and CDR2 sequences are SGHRS and YFSETQ. V lost 0 bases and J 5 bases, leaving 15 bases between the germline ends. This CDR3 is 15 amino acids long. The CDR3 spells CASSLVTGRVDEQYF. CDR3 bases: TGCGCCAGCAGCTTGGTCACGGGGCGCGTCGACGAGCAGTACTTC.

The chain has TRBV6-7 and TRBJ2-3; 11 bases match TRBD2. TRBV6-7 is noted as an ORF with a role that remains uncertain. The CDR3 runs 18 residues. The V segment lost 6 bases and the J segment 0 bases; nucleotides outside the gene matches: 11. In nucleotides, the CDR3 is TGTGCCAGCAGCCCTAATCCGGGACTAGCGGTAAGCACAGATACGCAGTATTTT. Its translation: CASSPNPGLAVSTDTQYF.